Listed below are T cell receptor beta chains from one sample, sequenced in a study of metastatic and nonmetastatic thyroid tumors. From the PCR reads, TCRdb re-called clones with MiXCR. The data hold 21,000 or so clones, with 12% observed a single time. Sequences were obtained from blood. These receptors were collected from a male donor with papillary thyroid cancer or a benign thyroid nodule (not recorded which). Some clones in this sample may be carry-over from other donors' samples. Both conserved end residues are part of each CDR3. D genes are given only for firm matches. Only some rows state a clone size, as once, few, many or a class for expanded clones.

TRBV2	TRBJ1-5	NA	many	CASSPDRVQPQHF	TGTGCCAGCAGCCCCGACCGGGTACAGCCCCAGCATTTT
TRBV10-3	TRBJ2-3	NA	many	CAISIETPTDTQYF	TGTGCCATCAGTATTGAGACACCCACAGATACGCAGTATTTT
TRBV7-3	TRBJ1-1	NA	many	CASSPRVGATEAFF	TGTGCCAGCAGCCCTCGTGTGGGGGCCACTGAAGCTTTCTTT
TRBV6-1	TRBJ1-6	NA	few	CASSPTGSASPLHF	TGTGCCAGCAGTCCAACGGGGTCTGCTTCACCCCTCCACTTT
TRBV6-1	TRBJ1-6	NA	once	CASSVRKRLGTVSFESPLHF	TGTGCCAGCAGTGTAAGGAAACGGCTCGGGACTGTATCGTTTGAATCACCCCTCCACTTT
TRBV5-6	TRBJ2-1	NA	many	CASRRRERSYNEQFF	TGTGCCAGCAGGCGCAGGGAGCGCTCCTACAATGAGCAGTTCTTC
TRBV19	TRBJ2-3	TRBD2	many	CASSARLAGAGTDTQYF	TGTGCCAGTAGTGCCAGACTAGCGGGAGCGGGCACAGATACGCAGTATTTT
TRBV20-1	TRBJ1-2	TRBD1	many	CSAREDRVRDGYTF	TGCAGTGCTAGAGAAGACAGGGTACGGGATGGCTACACCTTC
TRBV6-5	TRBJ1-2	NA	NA	CASSYGGIYGYTF	TGTGCCAGTAGTTACGGGGGAATCTATGGCTACACCTTC
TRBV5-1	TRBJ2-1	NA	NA	CASKGLSHNEQFF	TGCGCCAGCAAAGGACTATCACACAATGAGCAGTTCTTC
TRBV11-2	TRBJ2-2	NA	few	CASSLSQGVNTGELFF	TGTGCCAGCAGCTTGAGTCAAGGGGTTAACACCGGGGAGCTGTTTTTT
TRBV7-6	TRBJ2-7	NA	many	CASSLEDRGSYEQYF	TGTGCCAGCAGCTTAGAGGATAGGGGTTCCTACGAGCAGTACTTC
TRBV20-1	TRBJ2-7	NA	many	CSASTGEQYF	TGCAGTGCTTCAACGGGGGAGCAGTACTTC
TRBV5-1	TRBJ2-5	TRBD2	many	CASSPGLAQETQYF	TGCGCCAGCAGCCCGGGACTAGCCCAAGAGACCCAGTACTTC
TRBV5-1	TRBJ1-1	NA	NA	CASSLDWTVAFF	TGCGCCAGCAGCTTGGATTGGACAGTTGCTTTCTTT
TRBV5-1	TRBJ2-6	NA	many	CASSSGGANVLTF	TGCGCCAGCTCATCGGGTGGGGCCAACGTCCTGACTTTC
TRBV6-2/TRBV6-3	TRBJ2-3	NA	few	CASSYMRDTQYF	TGTGCCAGCAGTTACATGAGGGATACGCAGTATTTT
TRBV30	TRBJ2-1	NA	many	CAWSVQGLYNEQFF	TGTGCCTGGAGTGTACAGGGACTCTACAATGAGCAGTTCTTC
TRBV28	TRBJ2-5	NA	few	CASSSHLQETQYF	TGTGCCAGCAGTTCCCACTTACAAGAGACCCAGTACTTC
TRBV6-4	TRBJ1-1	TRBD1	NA	CASSYATGSVRAFF	TGTGCCAGCAGTTACGCGACAGGGTCGGTCCGGGCTTTCTTT
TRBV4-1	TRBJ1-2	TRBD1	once	CASSQEGATGWNGYTF	TGCGCCAGCAGCCAAGAGGGGGCGACAGGGTGGAATGGCTACACCTTC
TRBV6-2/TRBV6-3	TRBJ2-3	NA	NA	CASSLGLADTQYF	TGTGCCAGCAGCCTCGGACTTGCAGATACGCAGTATTTT
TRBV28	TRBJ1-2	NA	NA	CASSYWGVGYTF	TGTGCCAGCAGTTATTGGGGGGTAGGCTACACCTTC
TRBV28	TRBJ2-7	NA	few	CASNRVRGHEQYF	TGTGCCAGCAATAGAGTCAGAGGCCACGAGCAGTACTTC
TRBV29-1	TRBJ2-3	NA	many	CSVELTDTQYF	TGCAGCGTTGAACTAACAGATACGCAGTATTTT
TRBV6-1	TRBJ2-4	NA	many	CASRDDVQALYF	TGTGCCAGCAGGGACGATGTGCAGGCTTTGTACTTC
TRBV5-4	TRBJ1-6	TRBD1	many	CASSLGPPRGQGHSPLHF	TGTGCCAGCAGCTTGGGGCCCCCTCGGGGACAGGGGCATTCACCCCTCCACTTT
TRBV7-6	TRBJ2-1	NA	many	CASSLRVDNEQFF	TGTGCCAGCAGCTTAAGAGTGGACAATGAGCAGTTCTTC
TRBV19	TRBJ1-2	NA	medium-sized	CASSAGPYGYTF	TGTGCCAGTAGTGCCGGACCCTATGGCTACACCTTC
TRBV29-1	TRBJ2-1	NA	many	CSVEGTGTHYNEQFF	TGCAGCGTTGAAGGCACAGGGACCCACTACAATGAGCAGTTCTTC
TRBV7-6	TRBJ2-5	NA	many	CASSPRETQYF	TGTGCCAGCAGCCCGCGGGAGACCCAGTACTTC
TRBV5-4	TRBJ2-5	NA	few	CASSTPLQGGETQYF	TGTGCCAGCAGCACCCCTCTACAGGGTGGGGAGACCCAGTACTTC
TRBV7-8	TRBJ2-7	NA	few	CASSTRDTYEQYF	TGTGCCAGCAGCACTAGGGACACCTACGAGCAGTACTTC
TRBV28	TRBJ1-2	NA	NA	CASTDRYYGYTF	TGTGCCAGCACGGACAGATACTATGGCTACACCTTC
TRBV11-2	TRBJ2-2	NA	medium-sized	CASSWAPGELFF	TGTGCCAGCAGCTGGGCGCCCGGGGAGCTGTTTTTT
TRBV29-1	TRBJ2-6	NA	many	CSVGLGNTGANVLTF	TGCAGCGTTGGATTAGGGAACACTGGGGCCAACGTCCTGACTTTC
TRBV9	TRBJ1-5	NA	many	CASSVGPYSNQPQHF	TGTGCCAGCAGCGTAGGACCTTATAGCAATCAGCCCCAGCATTTT
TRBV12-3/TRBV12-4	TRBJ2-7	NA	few	CASSLTSYEQYF	TGTGCCAGCAGTTTAACCTCCTACGAGCAGTACTTC
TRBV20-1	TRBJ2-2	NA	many	CSARDPMGELFF	TGCAGTGCTAGAGATCCAATGGGGGAGCTGTTTTTT
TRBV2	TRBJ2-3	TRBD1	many	CARRSPGGATDTQYF	TGTGCCAGACGGAGTCCAGGGGGAGCCACAGATACGCAGTATTTT
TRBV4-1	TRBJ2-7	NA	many	CASSQDASFYEQYF	TGCGCCAGCAGCCAAGATGCGTCCTTCTACGAGCAGTACTTC
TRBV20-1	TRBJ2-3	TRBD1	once	CSAGQGLGDTQYF	TGCAGTGCCGGACAGGGGTTAGGGGATACGCAGTATTTT
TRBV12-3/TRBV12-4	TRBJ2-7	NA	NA	CASSPLGYEHYF	TGTGCCAGCAGTCCCCTTGGCTACGAGCATTACTTC
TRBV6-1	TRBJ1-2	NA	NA	CASIPIGDGYTF	TGTGCTAGCATTCCGATCGGCGATGGCTACACCTTC
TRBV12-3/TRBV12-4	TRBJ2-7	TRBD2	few	CASSLDPSGGYEQYF	TGTGCCAGCAGTTTAGACCCTAGCGGGGGCTACGAGCAGTACTTC
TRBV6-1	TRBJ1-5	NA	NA	CASSLQVNQPQHF	TGTGCCAGCAGTCTCCAGGTCAATCAGCCCCAGCATTTT
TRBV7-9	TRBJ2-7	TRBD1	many	CASSSVRDRVDEQYF	TGTGCCAGCAGCTCAGTCCGGGACAGGGTTGACGAGCAGTACTTC
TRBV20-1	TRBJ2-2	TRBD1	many	CSAGTGPGTGELFF	TGCAGTGCTGGGACAGGGCCGGGCACCGGGGAGCTGTTTTTT
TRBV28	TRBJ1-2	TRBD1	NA	CASSWGTVQDGYTF	TGTGCCAGCAGCTGGGGGACAGTACAAGATGGCTACACCTTC
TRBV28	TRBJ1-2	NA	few	CASSTLRGAGYGYTF	TGTGCCAGCAGTACCCTCAGGGGTGCTGGCTATGGCTACACCTTC
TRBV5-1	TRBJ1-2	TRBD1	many	CASSLGHPSQTGAYGYTF	TGCGCCAGCAGCCTGGGTCACCCCTCACAGACAGGGGCCTATGGCTACACCTTC
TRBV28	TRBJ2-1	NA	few	CASSFRGGGDLPYNEQFF	TGTGCCAGCAGTTTCCGGGGTGGGGGCGATTTGCCCTACAATGAGCAGTTCTTC
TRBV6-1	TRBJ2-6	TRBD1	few	CASSVQGFGSGANVLTF	TGTGCCAGCAGTGTACAGGGGTTCGGCTCTGGGGCCAACGTCCTGACTTTC
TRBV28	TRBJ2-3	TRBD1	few	CASSLSTGAPSDTQYF	TGTGCCAGCAGTTTAAGTACAGGGGCTCCCTCAGATACGCAGTATTTT
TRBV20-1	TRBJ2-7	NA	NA	CSAIWRGHEQYF	TGCAGCGCTATATGGAGGGGTCACGAGCAGTACTTC
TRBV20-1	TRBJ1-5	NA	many	CSAMPGPINQPQHF	TGCAGTGCCATGCCCGGGCCTATCAATCAGCCCCAGCATTTT
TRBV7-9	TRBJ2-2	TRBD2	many	CASRTSGSIGELFF	TGTGCCAGCAGAACTAGCGGGAGTATCGGGGAGCTGTTTTTT
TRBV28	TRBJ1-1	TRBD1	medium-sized	CASSWARTGGVTEAFF	TGTGCCAGCAGTTGGGCTAGGACAGGGGGTGTTACTGAAGCTTTCTTT